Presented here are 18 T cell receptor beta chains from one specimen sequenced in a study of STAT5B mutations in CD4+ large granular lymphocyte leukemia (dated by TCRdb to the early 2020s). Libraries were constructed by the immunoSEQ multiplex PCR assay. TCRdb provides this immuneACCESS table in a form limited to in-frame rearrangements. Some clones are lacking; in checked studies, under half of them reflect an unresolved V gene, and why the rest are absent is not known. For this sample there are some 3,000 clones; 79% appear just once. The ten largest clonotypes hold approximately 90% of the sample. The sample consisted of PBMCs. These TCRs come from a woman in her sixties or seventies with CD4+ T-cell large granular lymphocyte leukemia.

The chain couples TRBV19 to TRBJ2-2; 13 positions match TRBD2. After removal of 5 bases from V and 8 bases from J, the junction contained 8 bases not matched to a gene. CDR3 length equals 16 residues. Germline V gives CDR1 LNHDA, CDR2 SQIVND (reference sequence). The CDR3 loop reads CASSQSGTSGIGELFF. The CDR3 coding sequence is TGTGCCAGTAGTCAATCTGGGACTAGCGGGATTGGGGAGCTGTTTTTT.

Here the CDR3 DNA reads TGTGCCTGGATTGGACAGGCCCCTATCCCCTACGAGCAGTACTTC. Its protein is CAWIGQAPIPYEQYF. V and J are TRBV30 and TRBJ2-7; TRBD1 matches at 7 bases. The germline CDR1 and CDR2 sequences are GTSNPN and SVGIG (reference sequence). The CDR3 extends over 15 amino acids. Trimming at V came to 4 bases and at J to 2 bases, leaving 11 bases not matched to a gene.

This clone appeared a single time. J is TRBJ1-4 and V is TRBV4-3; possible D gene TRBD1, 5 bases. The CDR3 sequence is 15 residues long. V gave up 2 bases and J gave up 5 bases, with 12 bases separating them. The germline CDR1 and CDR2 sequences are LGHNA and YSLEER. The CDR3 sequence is CASSQLTQENEKLFF. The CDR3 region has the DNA TGCGCCAGCAGCCAACTGACACAGGAGAATGAAAAACTGTTTTTT.

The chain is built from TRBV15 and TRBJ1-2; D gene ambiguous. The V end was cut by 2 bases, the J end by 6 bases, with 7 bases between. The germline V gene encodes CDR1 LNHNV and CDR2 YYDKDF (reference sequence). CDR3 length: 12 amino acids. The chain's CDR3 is CATSRIRHGYTF. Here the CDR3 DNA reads TGTGCCACCAGCAGAATCAGGCATGGCTACACCTTC.

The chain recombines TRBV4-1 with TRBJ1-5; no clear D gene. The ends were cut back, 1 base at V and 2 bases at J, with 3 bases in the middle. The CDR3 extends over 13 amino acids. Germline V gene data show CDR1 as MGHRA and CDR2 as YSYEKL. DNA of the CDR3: TGCGCCAGCAGCCAAGTTGGCAATCAGCCCCAGCATTTT. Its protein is CASSQVGNQPQHF.

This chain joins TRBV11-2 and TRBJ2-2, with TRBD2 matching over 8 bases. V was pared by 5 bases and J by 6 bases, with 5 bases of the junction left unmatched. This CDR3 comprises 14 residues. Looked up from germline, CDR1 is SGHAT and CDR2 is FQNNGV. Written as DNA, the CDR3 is TGTGCCAGCAGCACGACTAGCGTAGCCGGGGAGCTGTTTTTT. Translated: CASSTTSVAGELFF.

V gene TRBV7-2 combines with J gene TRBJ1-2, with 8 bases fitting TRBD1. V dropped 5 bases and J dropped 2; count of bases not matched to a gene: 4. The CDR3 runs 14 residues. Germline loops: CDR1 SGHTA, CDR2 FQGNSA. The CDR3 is CASSPWTGNYGYTF. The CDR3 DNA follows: TGTGCCAGCAGCCCATGGACAGGGAACTATGGCTACACCTTC.

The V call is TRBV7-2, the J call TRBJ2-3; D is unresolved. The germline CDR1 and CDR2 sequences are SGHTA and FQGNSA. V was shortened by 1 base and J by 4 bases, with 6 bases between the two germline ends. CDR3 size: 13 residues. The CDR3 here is CASSLVGSDTQYF. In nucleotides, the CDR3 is TGTGCCAGCAGCTTAGTAGGGTCAGATACGCAGTATTTT.

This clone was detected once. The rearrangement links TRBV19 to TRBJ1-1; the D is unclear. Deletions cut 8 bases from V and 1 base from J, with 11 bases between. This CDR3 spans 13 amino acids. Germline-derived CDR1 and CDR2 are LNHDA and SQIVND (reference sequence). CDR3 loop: CASGLQRNTEAFF. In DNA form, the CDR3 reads TGTGCCAGTGGGTTACAGAGGAACACTGAAGCTTTCTTT.

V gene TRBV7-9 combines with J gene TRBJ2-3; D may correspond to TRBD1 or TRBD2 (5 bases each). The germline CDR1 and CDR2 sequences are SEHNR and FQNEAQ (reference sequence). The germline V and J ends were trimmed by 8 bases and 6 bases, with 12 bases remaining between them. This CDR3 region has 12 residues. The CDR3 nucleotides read TGTGCCAGCGGGACCGACGGGGATACGCAGTATTTT. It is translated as CASGTDGDTQYF. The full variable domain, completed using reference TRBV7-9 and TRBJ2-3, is DTGVSQNPRHKITKRGQNVTFRCDPISEHNRLYWYRQTLGQGPEFLTYFQNEAQLEKSRLLSDRFSAERPKGSFSTLEIQRTEQGDSAMYLCASGTDGDTQYFGPGTRLTVL.

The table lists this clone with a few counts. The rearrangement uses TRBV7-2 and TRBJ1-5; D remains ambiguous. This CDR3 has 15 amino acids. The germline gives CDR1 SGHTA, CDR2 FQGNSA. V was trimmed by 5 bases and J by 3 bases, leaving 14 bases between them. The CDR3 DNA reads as TGTGCCAGCAGCGGTGATGGGTGGAACAATCAGCCCCAGCATTTT. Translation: CASSGDGWNNQPQHF.

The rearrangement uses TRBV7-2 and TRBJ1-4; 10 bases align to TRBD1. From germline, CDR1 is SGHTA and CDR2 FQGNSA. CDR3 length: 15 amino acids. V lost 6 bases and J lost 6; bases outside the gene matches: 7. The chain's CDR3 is CASSPTGGAYEKLFF. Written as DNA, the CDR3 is TGTGCCAGCAGTCCGACAGGGGGCGCGTATGAAAAACTGTTTTTT.

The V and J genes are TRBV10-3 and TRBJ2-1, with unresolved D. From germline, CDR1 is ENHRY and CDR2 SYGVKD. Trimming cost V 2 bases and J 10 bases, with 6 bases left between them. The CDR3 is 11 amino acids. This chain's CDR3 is CAISEGVEQFF. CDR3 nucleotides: TGTGCCATCAGTGAGGGAGTGGAGCAGTTCTTC.

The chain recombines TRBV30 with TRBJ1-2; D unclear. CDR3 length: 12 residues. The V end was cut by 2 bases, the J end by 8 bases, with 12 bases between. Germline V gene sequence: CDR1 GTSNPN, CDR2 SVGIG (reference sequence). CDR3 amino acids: CAWSPDTGGYTF. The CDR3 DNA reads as TGTGCCTGGAGTCCCGACACGGGGGGCTACACCTTC.

The chain's CDR3 is CASSYGQGIRNSPLHF. The CDR3 DNA follows: TGCGCCAGCAGTTACGGACAGGGCATTAGGAATTCACCCCTCCACTTT. The rearrangement uses TRBV5-1 and TRBJ1-6; 8 bases line up with TRBD1. This CDR3 is built from 16 residues. CDR1 and CDR2 (germline): SGHRS, YFSETQ. Losses at the gene ends were 5 bases for V and 7 bases for J; bases not matched to a gene: 11.

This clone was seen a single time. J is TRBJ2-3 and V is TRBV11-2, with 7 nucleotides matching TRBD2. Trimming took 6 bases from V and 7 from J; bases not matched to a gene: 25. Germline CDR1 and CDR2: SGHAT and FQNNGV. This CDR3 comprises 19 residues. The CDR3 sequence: CASRGSKGRERDWANTQYF. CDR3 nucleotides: TGTGCCAGCAGAGGTTCGAAAGGAAGGGAGCGGGACTGGGCCAATACGCAGTATTTT.

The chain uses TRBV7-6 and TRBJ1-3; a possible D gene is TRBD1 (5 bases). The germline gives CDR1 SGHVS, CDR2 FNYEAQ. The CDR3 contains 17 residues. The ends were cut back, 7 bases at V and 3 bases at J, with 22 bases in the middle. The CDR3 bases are TGTGCCAGCACCCTCACCGGGACCGTCGGGGGTGGAAACACCATATATTTT. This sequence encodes CASTLTGTVGGGNTIYF.

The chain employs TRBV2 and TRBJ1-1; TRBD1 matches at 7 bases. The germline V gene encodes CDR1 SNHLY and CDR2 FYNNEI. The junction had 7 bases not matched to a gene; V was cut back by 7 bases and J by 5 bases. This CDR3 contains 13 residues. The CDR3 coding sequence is TGTGCCAGCACCGAGGGGGCGGTTACTGAAGCTTTCTTT. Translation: CASTEGAVTEAFF.